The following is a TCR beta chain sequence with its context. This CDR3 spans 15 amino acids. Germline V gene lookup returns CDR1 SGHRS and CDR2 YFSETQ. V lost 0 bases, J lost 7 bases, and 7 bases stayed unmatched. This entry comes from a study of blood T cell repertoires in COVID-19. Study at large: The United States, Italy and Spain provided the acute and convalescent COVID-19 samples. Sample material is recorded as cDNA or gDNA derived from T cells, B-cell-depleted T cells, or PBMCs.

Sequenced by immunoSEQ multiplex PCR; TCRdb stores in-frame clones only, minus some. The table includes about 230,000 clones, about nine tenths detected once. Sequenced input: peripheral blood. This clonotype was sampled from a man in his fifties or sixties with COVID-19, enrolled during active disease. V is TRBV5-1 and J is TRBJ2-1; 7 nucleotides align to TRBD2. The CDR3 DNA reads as TGCGCCAGCAGCTTGGCCCCCCGTAGCGGGAATGAGCAGTTCTTC. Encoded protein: CASSLAPRSGNEQFF. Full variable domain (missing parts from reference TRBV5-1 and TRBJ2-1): KAGVTQTPRYLIKTRGQQVTLSCSPISGHRSVSWYQQTPGQGLQFLFEYFSETQRNKGNFPGRFSGRQFSNSRSEMNVSTLELGDSALYLCASSLAPRSGNEQFFGPGTRLTVL.